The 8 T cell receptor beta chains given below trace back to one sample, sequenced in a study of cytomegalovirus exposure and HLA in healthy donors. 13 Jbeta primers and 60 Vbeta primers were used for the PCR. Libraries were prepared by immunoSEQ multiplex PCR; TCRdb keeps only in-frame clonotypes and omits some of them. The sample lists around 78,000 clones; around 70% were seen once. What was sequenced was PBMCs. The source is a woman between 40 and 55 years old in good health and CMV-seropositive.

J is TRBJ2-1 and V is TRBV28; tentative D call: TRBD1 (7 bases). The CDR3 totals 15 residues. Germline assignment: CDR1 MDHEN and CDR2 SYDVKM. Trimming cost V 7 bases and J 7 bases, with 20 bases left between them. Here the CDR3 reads CASTLGAGGLNEQFF. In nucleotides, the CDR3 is TGTGCCAGCACCCTAGGGGCAGGGGGGTTAAATGAGCAGTTCTTC. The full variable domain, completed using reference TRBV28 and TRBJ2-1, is DVKVTQSSRYLVKRTGEKVFLECVQDMDHENMFWYRQDPGLGLRLIYFSYDVKMKEKGDIPEGYSVSREKKERFSLILESASTNQTSMYLCASTLGAGGLNEQFFGPGTRLTVL.

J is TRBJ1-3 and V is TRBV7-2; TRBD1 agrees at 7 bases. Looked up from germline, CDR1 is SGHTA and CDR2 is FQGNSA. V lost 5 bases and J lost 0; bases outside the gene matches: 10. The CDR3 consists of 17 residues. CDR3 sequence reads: CASSPQGKSLSGNTIYF. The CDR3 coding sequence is TGTGCCAGCAGCCCACAGGGGAAAAGCCTCTCTGGAAACACCATATATTTT.

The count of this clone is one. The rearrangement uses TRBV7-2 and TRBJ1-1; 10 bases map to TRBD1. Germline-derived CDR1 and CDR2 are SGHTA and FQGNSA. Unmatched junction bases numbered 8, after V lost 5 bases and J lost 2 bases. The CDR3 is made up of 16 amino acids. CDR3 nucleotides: TGTGCCAGCAGCCGGGACAGGGGTATGAGTAACACTGAAGCTTTCTTT. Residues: CASSRDRGMSNTEAFF.

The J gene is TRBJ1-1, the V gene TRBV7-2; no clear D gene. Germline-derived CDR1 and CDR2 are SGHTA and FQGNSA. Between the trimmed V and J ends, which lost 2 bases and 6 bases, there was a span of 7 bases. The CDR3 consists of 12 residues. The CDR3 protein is CASSLLSSEAFF. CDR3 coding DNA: TGTGCCAGCAGCTTATTGTCTTCTGAAGCTTTCTTT. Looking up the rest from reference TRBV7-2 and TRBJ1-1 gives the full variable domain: GAGVSQSPSNKVTEKGKDVELRCDPISGHTALYWYRQSLGQGLEFLIYFQGNSAPDKSGLPSDRFSAERTGGSVSTLTIQRTQQEDSAVYLCASSLLSSEAFFGQGTRLTVV.

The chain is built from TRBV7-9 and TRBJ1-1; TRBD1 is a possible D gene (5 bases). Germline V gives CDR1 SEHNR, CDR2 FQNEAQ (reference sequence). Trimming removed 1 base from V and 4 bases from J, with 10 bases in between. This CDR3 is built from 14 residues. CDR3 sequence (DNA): TGTGCCAGCAGCTTAGGGCGGGGGACCACTGAAGCTTTCTTT. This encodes CASSLGRGTTEAFF.

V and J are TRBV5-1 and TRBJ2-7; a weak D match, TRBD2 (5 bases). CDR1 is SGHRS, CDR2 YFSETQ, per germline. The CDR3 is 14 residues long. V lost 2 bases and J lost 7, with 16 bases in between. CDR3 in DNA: TGCGCCAGCAGCTTCGACTATTCCTACGGTGAGCAGTACTTC. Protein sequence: CASSFDYSYGEQYF.

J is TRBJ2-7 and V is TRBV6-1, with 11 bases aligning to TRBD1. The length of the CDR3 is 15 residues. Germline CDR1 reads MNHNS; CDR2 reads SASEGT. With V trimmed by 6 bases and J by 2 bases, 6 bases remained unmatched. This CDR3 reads CASRPGTGGPYEQYF. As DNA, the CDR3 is TGTGCCAGCAGACCCGGGACAGGGGGTCCCTACGAGCAGTACTTC.

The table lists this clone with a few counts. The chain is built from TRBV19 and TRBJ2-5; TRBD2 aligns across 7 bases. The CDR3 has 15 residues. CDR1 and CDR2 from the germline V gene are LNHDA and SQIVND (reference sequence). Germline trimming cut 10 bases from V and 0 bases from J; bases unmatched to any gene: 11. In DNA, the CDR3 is TGTGCCACCCGCGGGGGAGGAGGGAACCAAGAGACCCAGTACTTC. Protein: CATRGGGGNQETQYF.